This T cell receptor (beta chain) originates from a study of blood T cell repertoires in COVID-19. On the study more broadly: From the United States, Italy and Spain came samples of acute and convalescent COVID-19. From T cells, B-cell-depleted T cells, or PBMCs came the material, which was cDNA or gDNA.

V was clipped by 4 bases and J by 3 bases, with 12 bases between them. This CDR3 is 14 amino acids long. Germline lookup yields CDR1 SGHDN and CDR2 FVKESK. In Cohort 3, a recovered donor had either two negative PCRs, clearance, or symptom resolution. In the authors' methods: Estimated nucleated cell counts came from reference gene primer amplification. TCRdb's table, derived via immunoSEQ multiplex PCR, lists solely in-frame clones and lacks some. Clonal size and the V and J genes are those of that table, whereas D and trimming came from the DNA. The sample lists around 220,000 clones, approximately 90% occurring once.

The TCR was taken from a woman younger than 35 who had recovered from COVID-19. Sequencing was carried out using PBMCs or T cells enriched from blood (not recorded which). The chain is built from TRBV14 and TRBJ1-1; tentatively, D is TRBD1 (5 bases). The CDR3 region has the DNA TGTGCCAGCAGCCGCCTAACAGGAGACACTGAAGCTTTCTTT. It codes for CASSRLTGDTEAFF.